This note documents a single T cell receptor beta chain sequence. This clonotype has a handful of counts. The antigen it recognizes is unknown. One base away there is no much larger clone; base qualities are not given. This sample is part of a study of T cells in Graves' hyperthyroidism and ophthalmopathy (dated by TCRdb to about 2019). Notes on the research overall: Peripheral blood was collected at initial diagnosis, before any treatment. To identify TCR V-J signatures that set the groups apart, the researchers used a discovery cohort of 90 to 100 patients, made up of fewer than 50 with Graves' ophthalmopathy and around 58 with stable Graves' hyperthyroidism. An independent validation cohort of fewer than 20 hyperthyroidism patients and approximately 15 patients who later progressed to ophthalmopathy tested prospective prediction of ophthalmopathy. For training and testing, the approximately 92 patients in the discovery cohort were randomly divided in a 7:3 ratio. The study also compared thyroid tissue and blood T-cell repertoires from 5 to 7 Graves' hyperthyroidism patients. Following sampling, methimazole starting at 30 mg daily was given to hyperthyroidism patients, and high-dose intravenous methylprednisolone was given to ophthalmopathy patients. According to the paper, TCR Vbeta CDR3 sequencing was carried out on 135 peripheral blood samples, which came from over 40 ophthalmopathy, fewer than 80 hyperthyroidism and roughly 17 progressor patients.

What the study reported, not specific to this receptor: Most expanded thyroid clonotypes (frequency above 0.001) were also found in blood, which suggests that blood repertoires may mirror thyroid immune responses. No statistical method was used to set the sample size in advance, and investigators knew the group allocation. A 13 V-J signature model separated ophthalmopathy from stable hyperthyroidism, with about 88% sensitivity and 81.08% specificity in cross-validation and 80%/75% in testing. In validation, progression to ophthalmopathy was predicted by the model with about 70% sensitivity and 72% to 85% specificity, a median of about 6.4 months before onset.

Amplification of TCR beta CDR3 regions was carried out from RNA transcripts. For the first round of RT-PCR on the TCR CDR3, the HTBI primer set was used together with the Qiagen OneStep RT-PCR kit. Libraries were constructed in a second round of multiplex PCR, after which size selection and purification were performed. The libraries were sequenced on an Illumina HiSeq2000 using paired-end 100 bp reads. Under the source paper's analysis protocol: SOAPnuke was used to process the raw data, throwing out any read that contained adapters or uncalled bases, had a mean Phred below 15, or lacked an exact constant-primer or identifier match. High-quality paired reads were merged with COPE v1.2.5, and unique nucleotide sequences were defined as clonotypes. MiTCR v1.1 was used to align the clonotypes against IMGT TRBV, TRBD and TRBJ reference segments. Analysis was restricted to V-J combinations with a frequency above 0.0001, which covered 99.2% of repertoires. The TCS score was defined as F50 (clonal expansion) divided by E x V (chaos), with BLOSUM62-based TCRdist calculated between CDR3 peptides within each V-J. Welch's t-statistics and random forest reduced approximately 520 V-J features to under 15, which were used in a naive Bayes classifier (R e1071). In TCRdb, the public reads were trimmed at Q25 with fastp and aligned with MiXCR, with productive beta chains retained. Rows are combined by CDR3 protein, so each entry shows the most common genes and DNA. What appears here as the V and J calls and clone size reflects TCRdb's work, not the paper's. The sample contains some 500,000 distinct CDR3 sequences, around 22% of them found a single time. The ten most abundant clones make up about 11% of the sample.

Moderately to severely active disease, a Clinical Activity Score of at least 3, a NOSPECS grade of at least 4, and a duration under 3 months were present in ophthalmopathy patients. The study excluded patients with uncontrolled infections, other autoimmune diseases, pregnancy or lactation. Diagnoses were based on clinical symptoms, serum thyroxine and TRAb, thyroid ultrasound and orbital computed tomography. PBMCs were isolated from about 10 ml of fresh peripheral blood by Ficoll-Paque density gradient centrifugation. Trizol reagent was used to extract total RNA, and RNA quality was then checked on an Agilent 2100 Bioanalyzer. This receptor was identified in a woman aged 25 to 39 with Graves' ophthalmopathy. The sequenced sample consisted of blood.

In nucleotide form, the sequence is TGTGCCAGCAGTGACAGGCCCCTGGGTGATCAGCCCCAGCATTTT. Its protein product is CASSDRPLGDQPQHF. The chain is encoded by TRBV6-1 joined to TRBJ1-5, with the D gene call left open. V loses 3 bases, J loses 5 bases, and the germline ends lie 14 bases apart. The germline V gene provides CDR1 MNHNS and CDR2 SASEGT. The CDR3 holds 15 amino acids from the cysteine to the phenylalanine. Kept here is only the CDR3 DNA, which spans 45 bases and is read in frame from base 1.